The table lists the clone carrying this T cell receptor beta chain with a few counts. Its antigen remains unidentified. This sample is part of a study of T-cell memory formation after mild COVID-19. Study-level information: Clustering of TCRs was largely donor specific.

The CDR3 has 13 amino acids. V lost 6 bases and J 4 bases, leaving 15 bases between the germline ends. Germline-derived CDR1 and CDR2 are DFQATT and SNEGSKA (reference sequence). The TCR alpha and TCR beta cDNA libraries, bearing sample barcodes and UMIs, were generated by 5'RACE using constant-segment primers. TCRdb used MiXCR to reprocess the 5' RACE reads, holding one entry per CDR3 protein. The table lists approximately 480,000 distinct CDR3 sequences, roughly 18% of them singletons. Study-level points and caveats: Contracting clones localized mainly to CM and EM when CD4+ and mainly to EMRA when CD8+. The authors did not confirm SARS-CoV-2 specificity of second-wave clones peaking day 37.

Sequencing was done on a sample of PBMCs or a T cell subset sorted from them (not recorded which). This sequence was found in an adult woman who had mild COVID-19 (a few samples of this study predate the infection). Cell type and time point are not known. The rearrangement uses TRBV20-1 and TRBJ2-5; tentatively, D is TRBD2 (5 bases). The DNA of the CDR3 is TGCAGTGCCCCCCCGGTGGCGGGAGAGACCCAGTACTTC. Translation: CSAPPVAGETQYF.